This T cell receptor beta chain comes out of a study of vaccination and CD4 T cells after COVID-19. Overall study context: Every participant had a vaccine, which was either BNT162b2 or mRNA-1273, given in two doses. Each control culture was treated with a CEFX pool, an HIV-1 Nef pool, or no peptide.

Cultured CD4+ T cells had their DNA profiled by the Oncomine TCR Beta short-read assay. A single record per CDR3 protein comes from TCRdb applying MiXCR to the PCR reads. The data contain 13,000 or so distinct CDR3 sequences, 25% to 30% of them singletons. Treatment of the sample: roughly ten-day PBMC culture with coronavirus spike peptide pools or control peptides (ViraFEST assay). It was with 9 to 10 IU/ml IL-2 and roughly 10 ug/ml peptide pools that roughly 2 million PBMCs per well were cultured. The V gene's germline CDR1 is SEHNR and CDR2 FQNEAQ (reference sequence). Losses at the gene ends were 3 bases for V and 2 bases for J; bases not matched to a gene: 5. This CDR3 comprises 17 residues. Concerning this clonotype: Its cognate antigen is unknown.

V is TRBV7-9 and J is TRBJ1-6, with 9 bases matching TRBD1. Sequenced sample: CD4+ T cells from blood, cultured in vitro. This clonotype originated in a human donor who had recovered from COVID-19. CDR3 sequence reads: CASSFWTGVPYNSPLHF. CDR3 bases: TGTGCCAGCAGCTTTTGGACAGGGGTACCCTATAATTCACCCCTCCACTTT.